This is a list of T cell receptor beta chains from one sample in a study of blood T cells in healthy people across ages. From the 5' RACE reads, TCRdb called clonotypes with MiXCR, one entry per CDR3 protein. The sample shows roughly 1,700,000 distinct CDR3 sequences, roughly 27% of them seen only once. Sample: blood. These receptors were collected from a woman aged 25 to 39 in good health. Each CDR3 is given with its conserved first and last residue.

v_call | cdr3_aa
TRBV30 | CAWSTGGYGELFF
TRBV12-5 | CASRGGSATGELFF
TRBV5-1 | CASSLVGGYSQPQHF
TRBV5-1 | CASSSMIGSDTQYF
TRBV20-1 | CSARDWGGRTDTQYF
TRBV18 | CASSPRGTWGYTF
TRBV7-9 | CASSAAGTSSETQYF
TRBV5-1 | CASSSGLGLSYNEQFF
TRBV10-3 | CAIPETVRKTQYF
TRBV12-3/TRBV12-4 | CASSGTGLAGVGEQFF
TRBV4-3 | CANSPLASTDTQYF
TRBV5-5 | CASSLATGSGANVLTF
TRBV7-2 | CASSPSRDASNEQFF
TRBV29-1 | CSVEFGQGASEQFF
TRBV11-2 | CASSSLAGRYNEQFF
TRBV5-5 | CASSLSSEQIYGYTF
TRBV12-3/TRBV12-4 | CASSSTWGYTF
TRBV15 | CATSRDRGGLAWYEQYF
TRBV2 | CASSEEGERNYGYTF
TRBV29-1 | CSVEGGKYEQYF
TRBV5-1 | CASSLGGGDTDTQYF
TRBV6-1 | CASSVAFRGGETQYF
TRBV12-5 | CASAPHGSGRTDTQYF
TRBV12-3/TRBV12-4 | CASGGSPGPRSNTF
TRBV5-1 | CASSLIRGGVNEQFF
TRBV9 | CASSPRGTGGYNEQFF
TRBV7-2 | CAGSLAAGNQPQHF
TRBV12-3/TRBV12-4 | CASDDRTGVRVYEQYF
TRBV5-1 | CAGSPGVAEDTQYF
TRBV12-3/TRBV12-4 | CASLIPGTTYNEQFF
TRBV5-5 | CASSWDRSYNEQFF
TRBV6-6 | CASSAHGQGGNQPQHF
TRBV14 | CVSSTDRALGQYF
TRBV10-1 | CASSDPGLAGGREQYF
TRBV5-5 | CASSGGGSENQPQHF
TRBV5-1 | CASSTGATDTQYF